This T cell receptor beta chain was observed in a study of graft-versus-host responses after intestinal transplantation. Background on the study: Transplant types were multivisceral, liver-intestinal, or isolated intestinal.

Profiled with immunoSEQ multiplex PCR; TCRdb holds only in-frame clones, not every one. There are more than 70,000 clones in the sample; almost 90% occur only once, and 0.11% lies in the top ten. A note on this clone: No antigen is known for it.

This CDR3 contains 15 residues. Trimming cost V 5 bases and J 1 base, with 14 bases left between them. Per germline, CDR1 SGHTA and CDR2 FQGNSA. General observations from the study: An association linked early post-transplant HvG declines with peak circulating GvH clone levels. Researchers found GvH clones in recipient marrow, and some showed up first in ileum or blood.

The sample in question was unstimulated CD4+ T cells sorted from spleen or lymph node cells, obtained before intestinal transplant. This chain connects TRBV7-2 to TRBJ1-1; TRBD1 is a possible D gene (5 bases). The clonotype originates from a human donor who received an intestinal transplant. In DNA form, the CDR3 reads TGTGCCAGCAGCCCGGGGAGGGGACCGAACACTGAAGCTTTCTTT. It specifies CASSPGRGPNTEAFF. Complete variable domain (other parts from reference TRBV7-2 and TRBJ1-1): GAGVSQSPSNKVTEKGKDVELRCDPISGHTALYWYRQSLGQGLEFLIYFQGNSAPDKSGLPSDRFSAERTGGSVSTLTIQRTQQEDSAVYLCASSPGRGPNTEAFFGQGTRLTVV.